This TCR beta chain was captured by sequencing in a study of blood T cell repertoires in COVID-19. Study background: Samples taken during acute and convalescent COVID-19 were collected in the United States, Italy and Spain. PBMCs, B-cell-depleted T cells, or T cells were the source of the cDNA or gDNA that made up the material.

Under the authors' procedure: Reference gene primer amplification gave nucleated cell count estimates. Measured with immunoSEQ multiplex PCR; TCRdb has only the in-frame clones, and not every one. V and J calls and clone size are as listed in that table; D and trimming were resolved from the DNA. This repertoire shows about 200,000 clones, less than 90% found once; its top ten account for 0.7% to 0.8%. Between the trimmed V and J ends, which lost 1 base and 2 bases, there was a span of 6 bases. This CDR3 comprises 14 residues. Germline V CDR1 and CDR2: SGHKS, YYEKEE (reference sequence). The sample consisted of peripheral blood. The V gene is TRBV5-5, the J gene TRBJ1-4; D call uncertain. The TCR originated in a woman in her sixties or seventies with acute or convalescent COVID-19. CDR3 nucleotides: TGTGCCAGCAGCTTGCGCCAGACTAATGAAAAACTGTTTTTT. The encoded protein is CASSLRQTNEKLFF.